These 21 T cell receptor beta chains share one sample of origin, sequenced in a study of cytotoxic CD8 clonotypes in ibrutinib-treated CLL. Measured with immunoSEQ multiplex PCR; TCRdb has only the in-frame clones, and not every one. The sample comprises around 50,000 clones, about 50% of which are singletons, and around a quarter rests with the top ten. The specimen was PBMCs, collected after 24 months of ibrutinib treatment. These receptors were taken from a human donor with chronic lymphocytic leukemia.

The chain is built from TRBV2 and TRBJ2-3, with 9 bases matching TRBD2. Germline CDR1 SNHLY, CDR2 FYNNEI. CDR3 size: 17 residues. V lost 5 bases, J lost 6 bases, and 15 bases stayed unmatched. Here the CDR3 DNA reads TGTGCCAGCAGTCCCAGGCAGGGGCGGGGGGGCGGTGATACGCAGTATTTT. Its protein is CASSPRQGRGGGDTQYF.

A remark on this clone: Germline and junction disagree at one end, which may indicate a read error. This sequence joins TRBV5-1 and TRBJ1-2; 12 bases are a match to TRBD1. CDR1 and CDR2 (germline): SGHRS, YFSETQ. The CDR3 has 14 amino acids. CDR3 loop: CASSALPGQGAGSF. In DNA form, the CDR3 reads TGCGCCAGCAGCGCCCTCCCGGGACAGGGGGCGGGTTCCTTC.

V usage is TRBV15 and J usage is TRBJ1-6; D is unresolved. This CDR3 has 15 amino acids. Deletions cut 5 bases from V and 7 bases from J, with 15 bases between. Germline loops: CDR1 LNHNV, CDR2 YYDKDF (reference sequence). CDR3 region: CATSPSGSRNSPLHF. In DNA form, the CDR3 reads TGTGCCACCAGCCCTTCGGGGAGTAGGAATTCACCCCTCCACTTT.

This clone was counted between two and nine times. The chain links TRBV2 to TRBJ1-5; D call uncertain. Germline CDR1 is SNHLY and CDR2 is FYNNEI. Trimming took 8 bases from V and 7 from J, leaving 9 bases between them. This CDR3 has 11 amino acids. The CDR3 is CASGGEQPQHF. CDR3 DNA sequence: TGTGCCAGCGGTGGGGAACAGCCCCAGCATTTT.

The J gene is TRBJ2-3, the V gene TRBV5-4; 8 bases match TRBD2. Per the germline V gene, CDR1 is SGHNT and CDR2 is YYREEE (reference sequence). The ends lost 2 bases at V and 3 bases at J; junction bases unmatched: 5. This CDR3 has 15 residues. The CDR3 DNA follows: TGTGCCAGCAGCTTTCCTAGCGGGTTGACAGATACGCAGTATTTT. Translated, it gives CASSFPSGLTDTQYF.

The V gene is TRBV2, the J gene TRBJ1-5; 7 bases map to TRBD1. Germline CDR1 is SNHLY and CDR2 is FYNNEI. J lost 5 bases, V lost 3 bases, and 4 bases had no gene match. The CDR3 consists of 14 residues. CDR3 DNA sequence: TGTGCCAGCAGTGATACAGGGGAGGATCAGCCCCAGCATTTT. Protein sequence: CASSDTGEDQPQHF.

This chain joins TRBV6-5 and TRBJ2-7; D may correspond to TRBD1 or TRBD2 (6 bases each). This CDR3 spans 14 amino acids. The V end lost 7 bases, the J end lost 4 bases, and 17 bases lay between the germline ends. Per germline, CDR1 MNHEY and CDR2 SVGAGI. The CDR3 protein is CASIAAGGRYEQYF. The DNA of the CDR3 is TGTGCCAGCATCGCGGCTGGGGGGCGGTACGAGCAGTACTTC.

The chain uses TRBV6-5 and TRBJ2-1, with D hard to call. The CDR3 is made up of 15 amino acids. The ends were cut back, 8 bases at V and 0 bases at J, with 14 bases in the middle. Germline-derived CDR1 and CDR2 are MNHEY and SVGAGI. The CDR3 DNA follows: TGTGCCAGCCGCACCACGGGTAGCTCCTACAATGAGCAGTTCTTC. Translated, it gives CASRTTGSSYNEQFF.

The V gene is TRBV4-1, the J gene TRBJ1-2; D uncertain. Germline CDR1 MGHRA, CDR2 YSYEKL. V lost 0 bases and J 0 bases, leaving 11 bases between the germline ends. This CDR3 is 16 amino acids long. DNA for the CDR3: TGCGCCAGCAGCCAAGATTACACAGCCGCTAACTATGGCTACACCTTC. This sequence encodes CASSQDYTAANYGYTF.

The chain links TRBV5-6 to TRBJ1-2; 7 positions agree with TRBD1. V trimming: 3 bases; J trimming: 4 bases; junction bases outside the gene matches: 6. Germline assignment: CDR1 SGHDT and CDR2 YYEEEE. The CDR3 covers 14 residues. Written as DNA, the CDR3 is TGTGCCAGCAGCTGGTCCGGGACAGCCTATGGCTACACCTTC. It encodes CASSWSGTAYGYTF.

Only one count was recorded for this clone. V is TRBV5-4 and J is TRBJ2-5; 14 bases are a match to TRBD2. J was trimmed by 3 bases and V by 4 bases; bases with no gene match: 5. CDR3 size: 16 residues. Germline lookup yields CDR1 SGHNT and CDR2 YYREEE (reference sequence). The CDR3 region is CASSPRLAGGEETQYF. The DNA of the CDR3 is TGTGCCAGCAGCCCCCGACTAGCGGGGGGGGAAGAGACCCAGTACTTC.

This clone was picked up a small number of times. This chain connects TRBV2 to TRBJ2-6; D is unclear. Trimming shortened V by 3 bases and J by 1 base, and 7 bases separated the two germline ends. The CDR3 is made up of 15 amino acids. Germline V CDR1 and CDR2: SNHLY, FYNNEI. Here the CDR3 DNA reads TGTGCCAGCAGTGATTGGTCTTCTGGGGCCAACGTCCTGACTTTC. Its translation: CASSDWSSGANVLTF. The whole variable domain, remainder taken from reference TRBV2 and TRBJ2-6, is EPEVTQTPSHQVTQMGQEVILRCVPISNHLYFYWYRQILGQKVEFLVSFYNNEISEKSEIFDDQFSVERPDGSNFTLKIRSTKLEDSAMYFCASSDWSSGANVLTFGAGSRLTVL.

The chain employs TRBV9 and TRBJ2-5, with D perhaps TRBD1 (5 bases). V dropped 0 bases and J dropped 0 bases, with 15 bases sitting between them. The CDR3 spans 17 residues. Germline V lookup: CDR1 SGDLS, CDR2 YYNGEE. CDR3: CASSVGRTNVNQETQYF. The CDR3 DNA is TGTGCCAGCAGCGTAGGCAGGACAAACGTCAACCAAGAGACCCAGTACTTC.

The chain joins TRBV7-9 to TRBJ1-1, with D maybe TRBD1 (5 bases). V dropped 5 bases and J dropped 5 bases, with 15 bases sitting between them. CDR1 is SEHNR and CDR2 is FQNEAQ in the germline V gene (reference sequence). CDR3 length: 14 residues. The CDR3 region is CASSRVGGTTEAFF. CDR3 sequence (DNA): TGTGCCAGCAGCCGGGTGGGGGGAACGACTGAAGCTTTCTTT.

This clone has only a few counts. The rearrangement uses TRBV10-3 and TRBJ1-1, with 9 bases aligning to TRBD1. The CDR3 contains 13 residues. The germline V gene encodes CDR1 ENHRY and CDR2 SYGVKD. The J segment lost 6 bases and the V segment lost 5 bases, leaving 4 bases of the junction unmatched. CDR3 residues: CAISQGTGSEAFF. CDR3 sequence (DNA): TGTGCCATCAGTCAGGGGACAGGGTCTGAAGCTTTCTTT.

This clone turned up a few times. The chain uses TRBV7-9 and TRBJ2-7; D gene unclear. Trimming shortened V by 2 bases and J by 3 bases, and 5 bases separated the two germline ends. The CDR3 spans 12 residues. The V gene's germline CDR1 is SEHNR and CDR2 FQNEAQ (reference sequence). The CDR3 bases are TGTGCCAGCAGCTTATCCAGCTACGAGCAGTACTTC. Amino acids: CASSLSSYEQYF. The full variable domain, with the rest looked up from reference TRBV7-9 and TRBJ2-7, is DTGVSQNPRHKITKRGQNVTFRCDPISEHNRLYWYRQTLGQGPEFLTYFQNEAQLEKSRLLSDRFSAERPKGSFSTLEIQRTEQGDSAMYLCASSLSSYEQYFGPGTRLTVT.

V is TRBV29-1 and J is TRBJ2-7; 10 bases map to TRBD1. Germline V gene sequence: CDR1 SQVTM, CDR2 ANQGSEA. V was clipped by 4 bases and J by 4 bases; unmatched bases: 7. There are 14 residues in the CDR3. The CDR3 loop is CSVVQRDRGYEQYF. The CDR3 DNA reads TGCAGCGTTGTCCAACGGGACAGGGGTTACGAGCAGTACTTC.

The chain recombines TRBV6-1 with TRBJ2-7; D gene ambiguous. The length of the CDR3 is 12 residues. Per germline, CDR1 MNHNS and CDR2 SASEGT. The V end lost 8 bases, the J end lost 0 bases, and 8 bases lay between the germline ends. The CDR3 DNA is TGTGCCAGCTCCAGGAGCTCCTACGAGCAGTACTTC. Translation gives CASSRSSYEQYF.

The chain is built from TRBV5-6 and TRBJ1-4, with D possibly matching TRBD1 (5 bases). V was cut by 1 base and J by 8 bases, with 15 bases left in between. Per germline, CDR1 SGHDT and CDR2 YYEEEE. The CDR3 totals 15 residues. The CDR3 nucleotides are TGTGCCAGCAGCTTGACGCGAACAGGAGGAGAAAAACTGTTTTTT. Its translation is CASSLTRTGGEKLFF.

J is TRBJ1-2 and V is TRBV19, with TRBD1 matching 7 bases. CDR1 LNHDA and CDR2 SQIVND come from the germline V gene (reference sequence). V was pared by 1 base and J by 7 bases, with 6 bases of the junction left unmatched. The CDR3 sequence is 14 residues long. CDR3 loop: CASSIVPGQPGYTF. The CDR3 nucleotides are TGTGCCAGTAGTATAGTCCCGGGACAGCCTGGCTACACCTTC.

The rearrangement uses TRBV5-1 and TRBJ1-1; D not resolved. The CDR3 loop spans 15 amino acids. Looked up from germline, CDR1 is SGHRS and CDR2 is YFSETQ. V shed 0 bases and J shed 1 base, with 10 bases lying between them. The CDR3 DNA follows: TGCGCCAGCAGCTTGGGTTCAGGACCGAACACTGAAGCTTTCTTT. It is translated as CASSLGSGPNTEAFF.